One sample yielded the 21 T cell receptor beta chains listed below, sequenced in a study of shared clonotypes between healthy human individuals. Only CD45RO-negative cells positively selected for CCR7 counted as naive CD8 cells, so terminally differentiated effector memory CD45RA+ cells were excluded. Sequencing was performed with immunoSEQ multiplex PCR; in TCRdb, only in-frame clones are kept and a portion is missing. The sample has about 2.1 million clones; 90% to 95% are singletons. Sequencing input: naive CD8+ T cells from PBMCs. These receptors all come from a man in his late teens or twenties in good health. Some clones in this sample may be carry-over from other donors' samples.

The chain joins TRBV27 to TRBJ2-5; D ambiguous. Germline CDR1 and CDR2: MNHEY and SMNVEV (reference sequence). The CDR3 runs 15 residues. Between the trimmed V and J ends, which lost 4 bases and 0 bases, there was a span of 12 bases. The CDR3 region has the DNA TGTGCCAGCAGTTCATCCATCGCTTACCAAGAGACCCAGTACTTC. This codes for CASSSSIAYQETQYF.

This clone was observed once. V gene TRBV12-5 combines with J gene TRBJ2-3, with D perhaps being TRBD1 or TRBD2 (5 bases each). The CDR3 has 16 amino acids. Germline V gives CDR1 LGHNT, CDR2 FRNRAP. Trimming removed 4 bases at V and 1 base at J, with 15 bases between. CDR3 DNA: TGTGCTAGTGGTTCCGGGACGACCCTCGGCACAGATACGCAGTATTTT. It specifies CASGSGTTLGTDTQYF. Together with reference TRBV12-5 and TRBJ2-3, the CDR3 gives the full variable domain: DARVTQTPRHKVTEMGQEVTMRCQPILGHNTVFWYRQTMMQGLELLAYFRNRAPLDDSGMPKDRFSAEMPDATLATLKIQPSEPRDSAVYFCASGSGTTLGTDTQYFGPGTRLTVL.

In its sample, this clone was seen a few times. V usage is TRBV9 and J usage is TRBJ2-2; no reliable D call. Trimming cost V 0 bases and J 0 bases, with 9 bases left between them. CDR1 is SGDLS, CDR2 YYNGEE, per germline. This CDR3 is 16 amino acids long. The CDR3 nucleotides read TGTGCCAGCAGCGTAGGGCAGGTAACGAACACCGGGGAGCTGTTTTTT. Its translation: CASSVGQVTNTGELFF.

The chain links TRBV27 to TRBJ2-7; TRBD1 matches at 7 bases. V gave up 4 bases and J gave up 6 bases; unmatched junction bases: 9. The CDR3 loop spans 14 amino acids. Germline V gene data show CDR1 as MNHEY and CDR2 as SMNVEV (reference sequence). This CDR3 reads CASSYRDRASEQYF. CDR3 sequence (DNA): TGTGCCAGCAGTTACCGGGACAGAGCCTCCGAGCAGTACTTC.

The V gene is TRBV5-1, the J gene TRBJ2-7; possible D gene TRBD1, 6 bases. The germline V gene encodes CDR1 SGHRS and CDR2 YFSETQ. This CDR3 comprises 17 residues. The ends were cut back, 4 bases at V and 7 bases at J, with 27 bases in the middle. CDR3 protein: CASSPSSGGPPLGEQYF. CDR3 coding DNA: TGCGCCAGCAGCCCCTCGTCTGGGGGCCCCCCTCTTGGGGAGCAGTACTTC.

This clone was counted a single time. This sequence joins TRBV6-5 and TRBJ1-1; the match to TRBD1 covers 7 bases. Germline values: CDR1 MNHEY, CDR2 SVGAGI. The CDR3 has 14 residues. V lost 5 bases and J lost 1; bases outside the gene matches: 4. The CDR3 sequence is CASSLRQGNTEAFF. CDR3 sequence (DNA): TGTGCCAGCAGTCTTCGACAGGGGAACACTGAAGCTTTCTTT.

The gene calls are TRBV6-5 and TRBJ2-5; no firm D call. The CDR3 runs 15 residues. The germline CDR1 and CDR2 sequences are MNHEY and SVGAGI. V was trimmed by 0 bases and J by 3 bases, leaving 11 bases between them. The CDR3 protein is CASSYSFRSEETQYF. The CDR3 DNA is TGTGCCAGCAGTTACTCTTTTCGGTCAGAAGAGACCCAGTACTTC.

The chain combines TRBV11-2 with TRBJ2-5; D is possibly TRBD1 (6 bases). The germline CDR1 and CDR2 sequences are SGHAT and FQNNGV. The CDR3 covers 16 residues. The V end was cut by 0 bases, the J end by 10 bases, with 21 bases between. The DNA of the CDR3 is TGTGCCAGCAGCTTAGACCAACAGGGTACTCGTTTCAGCCAGTACTTC. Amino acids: CASSLDQQGTRFSQYF.

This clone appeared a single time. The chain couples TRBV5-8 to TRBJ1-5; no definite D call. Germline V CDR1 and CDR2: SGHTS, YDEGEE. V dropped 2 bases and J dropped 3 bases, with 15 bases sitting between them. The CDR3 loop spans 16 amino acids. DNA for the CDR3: TGTGCCAGCAGCTTAGAAGGAATTTGGAACAATCAGCCCCAGCATTTT. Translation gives CASSLEGIWNNQPQHF.

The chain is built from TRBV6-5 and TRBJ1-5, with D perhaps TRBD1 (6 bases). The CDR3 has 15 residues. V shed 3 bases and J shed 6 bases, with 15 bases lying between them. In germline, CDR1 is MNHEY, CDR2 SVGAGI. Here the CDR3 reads CASSYLWEGVQPQHF. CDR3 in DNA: TGTGCCAGCAGTTATTTATGGGAGGGGGTTCAGCCCCAGCATTTT.

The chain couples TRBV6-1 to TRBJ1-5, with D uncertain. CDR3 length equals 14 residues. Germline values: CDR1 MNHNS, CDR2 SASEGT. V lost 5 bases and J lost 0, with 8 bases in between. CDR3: CASSFPYSNQPQHF. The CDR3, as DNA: TGTGCCAGCAGTTTCCCCTATAGCAATCAGCCCCAGCATTTT.

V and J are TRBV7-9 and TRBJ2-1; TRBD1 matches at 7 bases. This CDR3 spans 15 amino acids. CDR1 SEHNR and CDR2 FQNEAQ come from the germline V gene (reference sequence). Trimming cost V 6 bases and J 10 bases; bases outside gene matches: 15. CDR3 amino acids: CASRPPGDKGQEQFF. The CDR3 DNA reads TGTGCCAGCAGACCCCCCGGGGACAAGGGACAGGAGCAGTTCTTC.

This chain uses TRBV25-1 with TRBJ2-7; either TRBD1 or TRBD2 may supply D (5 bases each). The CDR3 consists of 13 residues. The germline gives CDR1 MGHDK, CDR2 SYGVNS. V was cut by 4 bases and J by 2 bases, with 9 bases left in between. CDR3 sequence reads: CASSGDGTYEQYF. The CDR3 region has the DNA TGTGCCAGCAGTGGGGACGGGACCTACGAGCAGTACTTC.

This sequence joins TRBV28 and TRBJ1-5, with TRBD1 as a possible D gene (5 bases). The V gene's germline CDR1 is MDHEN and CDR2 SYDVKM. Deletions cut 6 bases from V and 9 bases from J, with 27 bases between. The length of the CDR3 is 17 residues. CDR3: CASSPLDAQGLFWPQHF. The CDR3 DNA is TGTGCCAGCAGCCCCCTCGACGCCCAGGGACTTTTTTGGCCCCAGCATTTT. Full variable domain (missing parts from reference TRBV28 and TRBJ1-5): DVKVTQSSRYLVKRTGEKVFLECVQDMDHENMFWYRQDPGLGLRLIYFSYDVKMKEKGDIPEGYSVSREKKERFSLILESASTNQTSMYLCASSPLDAQGLFWPQHFGDGTRLSIL.

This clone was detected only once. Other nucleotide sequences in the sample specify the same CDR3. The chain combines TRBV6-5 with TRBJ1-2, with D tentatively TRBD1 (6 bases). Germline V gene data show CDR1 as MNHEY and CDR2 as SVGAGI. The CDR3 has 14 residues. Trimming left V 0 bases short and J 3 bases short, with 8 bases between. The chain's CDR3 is CASSYSEGDYGYTF. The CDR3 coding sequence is TGTGCCAGCAGTTACTCTGAGGGGGACTATGGCTACACCTTC.

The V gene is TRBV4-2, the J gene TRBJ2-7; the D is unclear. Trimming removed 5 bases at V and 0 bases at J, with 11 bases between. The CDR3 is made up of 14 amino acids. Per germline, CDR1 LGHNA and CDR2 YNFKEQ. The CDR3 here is CASSEMLVSYEQYF. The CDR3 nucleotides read TGTGCCAGCAGCGAGATGCTGGTCTCCTACGAGCAGTACTTC.

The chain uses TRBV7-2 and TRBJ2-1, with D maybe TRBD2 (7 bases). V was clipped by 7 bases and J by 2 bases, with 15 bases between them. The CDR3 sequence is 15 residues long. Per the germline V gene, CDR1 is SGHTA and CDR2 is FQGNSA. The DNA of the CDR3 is TGTGCCAGCACCACCCCGGGGGGCCCCTACAATGAGCAGTTCTTC. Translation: CASTTPGGPYNEQFF. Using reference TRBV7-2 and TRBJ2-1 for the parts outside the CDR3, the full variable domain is GAGVSQSPSNKVTEKGKDVELRCDPISGHTALYWYRQSLGQGLEFLIYFQGNSAPDKSGLPSDRFSAERTGGSVSTLTIQRTQQEDSAVYLCASTTPGGPYNEQFFGPGTRLTVL.

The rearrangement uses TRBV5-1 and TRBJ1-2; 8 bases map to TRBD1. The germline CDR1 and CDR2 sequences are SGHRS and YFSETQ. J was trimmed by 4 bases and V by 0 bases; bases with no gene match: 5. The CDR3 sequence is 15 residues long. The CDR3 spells CASSLAQGAGYGYTF. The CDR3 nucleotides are TGCGCCAGCAGCTTGGCCCAGGGGGCTGGCTATGGCTACACCTTC.

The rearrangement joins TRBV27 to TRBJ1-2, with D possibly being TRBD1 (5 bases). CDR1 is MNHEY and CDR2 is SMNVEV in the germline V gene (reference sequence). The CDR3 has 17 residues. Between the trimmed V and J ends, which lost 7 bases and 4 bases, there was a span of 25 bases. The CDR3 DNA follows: TGTGCCAGCAACTCGGGGAGGGGAAGGGAAGAGGGCTATGGCTACACCTTC. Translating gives CASNSGRGREEGYGYTF.

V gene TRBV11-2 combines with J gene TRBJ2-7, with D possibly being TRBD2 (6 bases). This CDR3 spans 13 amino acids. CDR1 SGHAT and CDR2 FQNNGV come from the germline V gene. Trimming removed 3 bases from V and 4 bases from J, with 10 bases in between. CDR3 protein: CASSFGGRYEQYF. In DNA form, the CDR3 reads TGTGCCAGCAGCTTCGGGGGAAGGTACGAGCAGTACTTC.

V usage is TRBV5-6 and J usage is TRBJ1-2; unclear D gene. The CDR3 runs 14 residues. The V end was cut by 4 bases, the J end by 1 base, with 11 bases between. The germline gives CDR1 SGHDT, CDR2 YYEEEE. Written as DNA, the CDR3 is TGTGCCAGCAGCCCCACCCCGGGTAACTATGGCTACACCTTC. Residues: CASSPTPGNYGYTF. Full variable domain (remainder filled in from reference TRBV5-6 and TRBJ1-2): DAGVTQSPTHLIKTRGQQVTLRCSPKSGHDTVSWYQQALGQGPQFIFQYYEEEERQRGNFPDRFSGHQFPNYSSELNVNALLLGDSALYLCASSPTPGNYGYTFGSGTRLTVV.